Here is one TCR beta chain with its context. Its binding antigen is unknown. Base qualities were left out, and no much larger clone turns up one base away. This entry comes from a study of naive and memory T cell subsets (dated by TCRdb to about 2017). Context from the whole study: Sorted naive and memory T cell subsets from peripheral blood were analyzed in the study using a UMI-based, open-source pipeline for TCR alpha and beta sequencing. RNA was DNase-treated and reverse transcribed with TCR constant-region primers, mostly using SuperScript III. The functional CMV T cell responses agreed completely with IgG serology results.

Summary of the overall study and its limitations: RNA-based TCR counts may be affected by expression changes linked to T cell activation and differentiation. A clonotype was defined as a single alpha or beta chain sequence rather than as a paired alpha/beta receptor. In both CD4 and CD8 cells, going from naive through CM, EM and EMRA, the Gini index went up while Shannon and inverse Simpson diversity went down. The repertoire findings for the naive and memory subsets could not be validated against a ground truth, as none was available. Following error correction, more than 95% of naive TCR sequences occurred only once, which made naive abundance distributions much steeper than those of memory subsets. A power law was followed by TCR abundance, with an exponent that differed between naive and memory subsets but was consistent across the three individuals.

Preparation of the library involved UMI-ligation and nested PCR. The beta constant-region primer was an equimolar mix of two oligonucleotides covering both TRBC1 and TRBC2. A single-stranded oligonucleotide bearing the SP2 primer plus a 12-nucleotide UMI was ligated onto the 3' end of the cDNA by T4 RNA ligase 1. The ligated cDNA went through four rounds of PCR with nested alpha and beta constant-region primers together with the SP2 primer. The ligation reaction was incubated at 16°C for about 20-24 hours. To avoid over-amplification, PCR2 was usually performed as a SYBR Green qPCR and halted once a predetermined threshold was reached. All purifications after the first were performed with Agencourt AMPure XP magnetic beads. Library amounts were measured by Qubit and library quality was assessed on a TapeStation, where the main peak was expected at around 650 bp. Pooled libraries were sequenced on an Illumina MiSeq with v2 2x251 paired-end kits, typically giving roughly 0.9-2.1 million reads per sample. Each sample was pooled at 3.5 to 5 nM, and about 5-7% PhiX was included to help cluster recognition. Under the source paper's analysis protocol: V and J genes were assigned to Demultiplexor-processed FASTQ reads by Decombinator through tag matching, with a single base-pair mismatch being allowed. Collapsinator used UMIs to correct both sequencing errors and frequency errors arising from PCR heterogeneity. TCRs were translated and CDR3s were extracted from the conserved cysteine to the FGXG phenylalanine by CDR3Translator, with non-productive sequences being flagged. Repertoires were subsampled to equal numbers of UMI-defined TCRs before Gini, Shannon entropy and inverse Simpson indices were calculated. Clonotype abundance distributions were fitted to a power law by maximum likelihood within the linear range. For one naive CD8 sample, the pipeline and MIGEC produced similar UMI counts, unique TCR numbers and clonal distributions. A set of several thousand CMV-associated CDR3 sequences, compiled from VDJdb and a published dataset, was used to search the repertoires. TCRdb's own reprocessing of the public reads used fastp at Q25 and MiXCR and kept productive beta chains. One record per CDR3 amino acid sequence lists the most common genes and DNA. The V and J calls come from TCRdb's annotation, not from the publication. The sample yields 65,000 to 85,000 distinct CDR3 sequences; approximately 14% were counted once. The top ten constitute roughly 0.9% of the sample.

Trimming takes 6 bases off V and 4 bases off J; junction bases not matched to a gene: 11. CDR1 and CDR2 are read off the germline V gene as MNHEY and SVGEGT. The CDR3, from cysteine to phenylalanine, totals 16 residues. Kept here is only the CDR3 DNA, which spans 48 bases and is read in frame from base 1. From the second PCR step onward, the TCR alpha chain libraries and the TCR beta chain libraries were amplified separately. CMV status of each donor was established by measuring IFNgamma production from CD4+ T cells after fresh PBMCs were stimulated overnight with CMV viral lysate. Miltenyi beads were used first to positively select CD4 T cells, and CD8 T cells were then positively selected from the CD4-negative fraction. Cells were stained for CD3, CD4, CD8, CD45RA, CD27 and a live/dead dye and were sorted on a BD Aria II into four subsets based on CD45RA and CD27. Blood was obtained from three healthy volunteers, and the blood from each volunteer was fractionated into CD4 and CD8 T cells and subsequently into four differentiation subsets. Around 120 ml of peripheral blood was drawn per donor, and PBMC were isolated by Ficoll-Paque PLUS density-gradient centrifugation. The sorted cells were lysed in RLT buffer, after which RNA was extracted using a Qiagen RNeasy kit and kept at -80 degrees C.

The specimen was central memory CD4+ T cells from blood. The cell subset or site tag for this specimen amounts to: central memory, CD45RA- CD27+. The sequence came from a human donor in good health. The chain is assembled from TRBV6-2 or TRBV6-3 and TRBJ2-2, and 7 junctional nucleotides match TRBD2. For the CDR3, the sequence is CASSQREAPLTGELFF. The DNA reads TGTGCCAGCAGCCAACGGGAGGCACCTCTCACCGGGGAGCTGTTTTTT.